Listed here is a single TCR beta chain. This entry is derived from a study of control samples from healthy donors and cancer patients. The repertoire was sequenced with immunoSEQ multiplex PCR; TCRdb's copy has only in-frame clones and lacks some. The repertoire holds around 150,000 clones, roughly 95% seen once, with approximately 1% in the top ten. J was trimmed by 5 bases and V by 6 bases; bases with no gene match: 5. The CDR3 consists of 14 residues. Germline V gives CDR1 SNHLY, CDR2 FYNNEI. The chain carries TRBV2 and TRBJ1-2; 11 nucleotides line up with TRBD1. The sequence was collected from a woman aged 25 to 45 in good health. Sequences were obtained from blood. CDR3 DNA: TGTGCCAGCAGCGGACAGGGGGCGCGGTATGGCTACACCTTC. It encodes CASSGQGARYGYTF. Filled out from reference TRBV2 and TRBJ1-2, the complete variable domain reads EPEVTQTPSHQVTQMGQEVILRCVPISNHLYFYWYRQILGQKVEFLVSFYNNEISEKSEIFDDQFSVERPDGSNFTLKIRSTKLEDSAMYFCASSGQGARYGYTFGSGTRLTVV.